These T cell receptor beta chains were read from a single sample in a study of blood T cell repertoires in COVID-19. Repertoires were generated with immunoSEQ multiplex PCR, while TCRdb's copy carries only in-frame clones and drops some. This sample yields around 99,000 clones, of which more than 65% are seen a single time; over 15% belongs to the top ten. Sequenced: peripheral blood. These receptors all come from a woman of 80 years or more with active or convalescent COVID-19. The CDR3 runs from the conserved cysteine through the conserved F or W. Fields, in order: D gene, J gene, clone size, V gene, CDR3 protein, CDR3 DNA. A D gene is named only where the DNA matches it firmly. Size is stated for part of the rows, as once, few or many counts, or as a class when the clone is expanded.

>.|TRBJ1-5|once|TRBV7-3
CASSLTGGGGSNQPQHF
TGTGCCAGCAGCTTAACTGGTGGGGGGGGAAGCAATCAGCCCCAGCATTTT
>.|TRBJ1-1|few|TRBV6-9
CASSYMGDTSNTEAFF
TGTGCCAGCAGTTATATGGGGGACACTTCGAACACTGAAGCTTTCTTT
>.|TRBJ1-1|.|TRBV5-1
CASSLAWTVNTEAFF
TGTGCCAGCAGCTTGGCCTGGACAGTGAACACTGAAGCTTTCTTT
>.|TRBJ2-1|.|TRBV29-1
CSVGIGVNEQFF
TGCAGCGTGGGCATAGGGGTCAATGAGCAGTTCTTC
>TRBD2|TRBJ2-1|.|TRBV7-3
CASSSSSGVSYNEQFF
TGTGCCAGCAGCTCATCTAGCGGGGTTTCCTACAATGAGCAGTTCTTC
>TRBD1|TRBJ2-1|.|TRBV5-4
CASRSTGGNEQFF
TGTGCCAGCAGGTCGACAGGGGGCAATGAGCAGTTCTTC
>TRBD2|TRBJ2-5|.|TRBV29-1
CSGREGGETQYF
TGCAGCGGGCGGGAGGGCGGAGAGACCCAGTACTTC
>.|TRBJ2-3|.|TRBV9
CASSVTTGLRAGDTQYF
TGTGCCAGCAGCGTAACCACCGGACTCCGCGCGGGAGATACGCAGTATTTT
>.|TRBJ2-1|.|TRBV28
CASSLASRPYNEQFF
TGTGCCAGCAGCCTTGCCTCCAGGCCCTACAATGAGCAGTTCTTC
>.|TRBJ1-2|.|TRBV7-2
CASSLLGRGYTF
TGTGCCAGCAGCTTACTGGGCCGCGGCTACACCTTC
>.|TRBJ1-5|few|TRBV28
CASSLSANRVGFSQPQHF
TGTGCCAGCAGTTTATCGGCGAACAGGGTCGGGTTTAGTCAGCCCCAGCATTTT
>.|TRBJ2-7|.|TRBV10-2
CASSPTYGEQYF
TGCGCCAGCAGTCCTACCTATGGCGAGCAGTACTTC
>.|TRBJ1-5|.|TRBV18
CASSRDLDSNQPQHF
TGTGCCAGCTCACGGGACTTAGATAGCAATCAGCCCCAGCATTTT
>.|TRBJ2-1|.|TRBV27
CASSFLTFGLNEQFF
TGTGCCAGCAGTTTCCTTACCTTTGGCTTGAATGAGCAGTTCTTC
>TRBD1|TRBJ2-7|few|TRBV2
CASSRDRAGTLSSYEQYF
TGTGCCAGCAGCAGGGACAGGGCGGGCACATTAAGCTCCTACGAGCAGTACTTC
>.|TRBJ2-3|once|TRBV5-1
CASSSGRDLDTQYF
TGCGCCAGCAGCTCCGGACGGGACTTGGATACGCAGTATTTT
>.|TRBJ2-7|.|TRBV6-2/TRBV6-3
CASSNSAAYEQYF
TGTGCCAGCAGTAACTCGGCGGCCTACGAGCAGTACTTC
>TRBD2|TRBJ2-1|.|TRBV6-2/TRBV6-3
CASSPSLAGVGNEQFF
TGTGCCAGCAGCCCTTCACTAGCGGGAGTCGGAAATGAGCAGTTCTTC
>.|TRBJ2-1|.|TRBV7-2
CASSLEGISYNEQFF
TGTGCCAGCAGCTTGGAGGGGATTTCCTACAATGAGCAGTTCTTC
>TRBD1|TRBJ2-2|.|TRBV28
CASSFSGQEELFF
TGTGCCAGCAGTTTCTCCGGACAGGAGGAGCTGTTTTTT
>.|TRBJ1-3|.|TRBV21-1
CASSKVWREFGNTIYF
TGTGCCAGCAGCAAAGTGTGGAGGGAATTTGGAAACACCATATATTTT
>TRBD1|TRBJ1-2|few|TRBV27
CASSLWQGARGYTF
TGTGCCAGCAGTTTATGGCAGGGGGCGCGTGGCTACACCTTC
>.|TRBJ1-1|.|TRBV27
CASRSYTEAFF
TGTGCCAGCAGATCCTACACTGAAGCTTTCTTT
>TRBD1|TRBJ2-7|.|TRBV3-1/TRBV3-2
CASSQGQALYEQYF
TGTGCCAGCAGCCAGGGACAGGCCCTCTACGAGCAGTACTTC
>TRBD1|TRBJ1-2|.|TRBV19
CASSMGTGQGYTF
TGTGCCAGTAGTATGGGGACAGGGCAAGGCTACACCTTC
>TRBD2|TRBJ2-3|.|TRBV7-9
CASSGGLAGIGTQYF
TGTGCCAGCAGCGGGGGACTAGCGGGGATCGGTACGCAGTATTTT
>.|TRBJ2-3|.|TRBV5-1
CASSLRGTSSDTQYF
TGTGCCAGCAGCTTGCGCGGAACTAGTTCGGATACGCAGTATTTT
>.|TRBJ2-1|.|TRBV7-2
CASSLGDYYNEQFF
TGTGCCAGCAGCTTAGGAGACTATTACAATGAGCAGTTCTTC
>.|TRBJ2-7|few|TRBV6-2/TRBV6-3
CASIPGQGNYEQYF
TGTGCCAGCATCCCAGGGCAGGGGAATTACGAGCAGTACTTC
>.|TRBJ1-6|.|TRBV5-1
CASSPSTQSSGNSPLHF
TGCGCCAGCAGCCCGTCCACTCAGAGTTCGGGTAATTCACCCCTCCACTTT
>.|TRBJ2-3|few|TRBV5-1
CASRRQTPTDTQYF
TGCGCCAGCCGCCGACAGACTCCCACAGATACGCAGTATTTT
>TRBD1|TRBJ2-7|.|TRBV6-4
CASRFGQGETYEQYF
TGTGCCAGCAGATTCGGACAGGGGGAAACCTACGAGCAGTACTTC
>TRBD1|TRBJ1-2|.|TRBV7-9
CASSLGQGGSNYGYTF
TGTGCCAGCAGCTTGGGACAGGGAGGGTCTAACTATGGCTACACCTTC
>TRBD1|TRBJ2-3|.|TRBV5-1
CASSLTGMSTDTQYF
TGTGCCAGCAGCCTGACAGGGATGAGCACAGATACGCAGTATTTT
>.|TRBJ2-3|.|TRBV19
CASSIGAQTDTQYF
TGTGCCAGTAGTATAGGGGCTCAAACAGATACGCAGTATTTT
>TRBD1|TRBJ2-2|.|TRBV5-1
CASSATGTGGRELFF
TGCGCCAGCAGCGCTACCGGGACAGGGGGCAGGGAGCTGTTTTTT
>.|TRBJ2-7|.|TRBV5-1
CASSGQFYEQYF
TGTGCCAGCAGCGGACAGTTCTACGAGCAGTACTTC
>TRBD1|TRBJ2-5|few|TRBV6-5
CATPGTVGETQYF
TGTGCCACCCCCGGGACAGTAGGAGAGACCCAGTACTTC
>TRBD1|TRBJ1-2|.|TRBV13
CASSQGAISYGYTF
TGTGCCAGCAGCCAGGGGGCCATCAGCTATGGCTACACCTTC
>.|TRBJ1-3|.|TRBV4-1
CASSQPRAGAGNTIYF
TGCGCCAGCAGCCAGCCACGGGCGGGGGCTGGAAACACCATATATTTT